The sequence of this T cell receptor beta chain was determined in a study of blood T cells in healthy people across ages. Across the whole study: About one barcoded beta molecule per two T cells was captured by template switching. Study-level results: Per million T cells, TCR beta diversity dropped about linearly as age rose.

Every donor contributed approximately 10 milliliters of peripheral blood by blood draw. Extracted total RNA amounted to at least 5.5 micrograms for each sample. CDR3 size: 16 residues. The V gene's germline CDR1 is MNHEY and CDR2 SVGEGT. V lost 2 bases, J lost 0 bases, and 8 bases lay in between. A J-beta primer mix and a sample-barcoded 5' primer were used in a second PCR of about 7 to 12 cycles. One entry per CDR3 protein results from TCRdb running MiXCR on the 5' RACE reads. This sample has approximately 900,000 distinct CDR3 sequences, with roughly 48% found just once. This clonotype has more than one count but fewer than ten. Antigen: not known.

This clonotype was sampled from a man aged 30 to 45 in good health. This chain joins TRBV6-2 or TRBV6-3 and TRBJ2-6; D not certain. Sequencing input: blood. CDR3 nucleotide sequence: TGTGCCAGCAGTTACGAGCGCGACTCTGGGGCCAACGTCCTGACTTTC. This codes for CASSYERDSGANVLTF.